This entry lists 4 T cell receptor beta chains sequenced from one sample in a study of identical twins. TCRdb re-called the 5' RACE reads through MiXCR, storing one row per CDR3 protein. The repertoire consists of some 790,000 distinct CDR3 sequences, with roughly 20% occurring once and the leading ten covering around 12%. These data also featured in a second study, about T cells expressing NK-cell markers.

The sample consisted of PBMCs. These receptors came from a woman aged 18-29 years in good health.

This clonotype has a handful of counts. J is TRBJ2-3 and V is TRBV10-3; D unclear. CDR1 ENHRY and CDR2 SYGVKD come from the germline V gene. V was shortened by 0 bases and J by 2 bases, with 9 bases between the two germline ends. This CDR3 region has 15 residues. As DNA, the CDR3 is TGTGCCATCAGTGAGTCGAGAGGCTCCACAGATACGCAGTATTTT. Protein sequence: CAISESRGSTDTQYF.

The V gene is TRBV5-1, the J gene TRBJ2-5, with 9 bases matching TRBD1. J was trimmed by 7 bases and V by 0 bases; bases with no gene match: 4. Germline CDR1 SGHRS, CDR2 YFSETQ. The CDR3 is 14 residues long. This CDR3 is CASSLAGQGRTQYF. The CDR3 nucleotides read TGCGCCAGCAGCTTGGCCGGACAGGGGAGGACCCAGTACTTC.

This clonotype was observed a few times. The chain joins TRBV5-1 to TRBJ2-5, with D unclear. Trimming removed 4 bases at V and 2 bases at J, with 9 bases between. Germline V gives CDR1 SGHRS, CDR2 YFSETQ. The CDR3 consists of 13 residues. CDR3 sequence: CASSPLAQETQYF. CDR3 DNA: TGCGCCAGCAGCCCCTTGGCTCAAGAGACCCAGTACTTC.

The chain has TRBV12-3 or TRBV12-4 and TRBJ2-1; TRBD1 might be the D (6 bases). Trimming cost V 7 bases and J 7 bases, with 29 bases left between them. CDR3 length: 18 residues. The CDR3 loop reads CASTIEEVWAGVRNEQFF. DNA of the CDR3: TGTGCCAGCACCATAGAAGAGGTTTGGGCAGGGGTCCGAAATGAGCAGTTCTTC.